This T cell receptor beta chain emerged from a study of regulatory T cells in long-lasting Graves disease. Specified time point: newly diagnosed GD, antithyroid drugs for less than 3 months. Extracted RNA from PBMCs served as the source of the TCR library. The CDR3 is 15 residues long. From germline, CDR1 is MDHEN and CDR2 SYDVKM. The trim removed 8 bases at V and 0 bases at J, leaving 7 bases unmatched. Building of the TCR beta libraries involved iRepertoire HTBI primers and Arm-PCR of CDR3 regions. TCRdb recomputed calls from the multiplex PCR reads with MiXCR, one row per CDR3 protein. The sample records roughly 530,000 distinct CDR3 sequences, around 15% being singletons. At least ten counts were recorded for this clonotype. Another study also made use of these data, one on T cells in Graves' hyperthyroidism and ophthalmopathy.

This TCR was recovered from a woman aged 40 to 65 with Graves disease. Here the sequenced sample was peripheral blood mononuclear cells (PBMCs), taken at new diagnosis, from a patient treated with antithyroid drugs. The V gene is TRBV28, the J gene TRBJ1-1; 9 positions match TRBD1. CDR3 loop: CASHPGQGLNTEAFF. For the CDR3, the DNA is TGTGCCAGCCACCCGGGACAGGGACTGAACACTGAAGCTTTCTTT.